The next 25 T cell receptor beta chains were all read from a single sample in a study of post-analysis software for immune sequencing data. Antigens of these TCRs are unknown. Study-level findings and limits: Relative to controls, patients had about five TRBV segments at higher frequency, with TRBV5-6, TRBV5-1 and TRBV20-1 among these.

Every TCR beta cDNA library bore unique molecular identifiers. A single record per CDR3 protein comes from TCRdb applying MiXCR to the PCR reads. The sample gives fewer than 850,000 distinct CDR3 sequences, roughly 27% of which show up once; about 0.5% is in the top ten. The sequencing input was blood. Receptor source: a girl between 5 and 17 years old with multiple sclerosis.

The CDR3 sequence: CASSQTGFQETQYF. In nucleotides, the CDR3 is TGCGCCAGCAGCCAGACAGGCTTCCAAGAGACCCAGTACTTC. V gene TRBV5-1 combines with J gene TRBJ2-5; tentatively, D is TRBD1 (6 bases). This CDR3 contains 14 residues. Between the trimmed V and J ends, which lost 4 bases and 1 base, there was a span of 11 bases. Germline CDR1 reads SGHRS; CDR2 reads YFSETQ.

The chain is built from TRBV5-6 and TRBJ2-7; D unresolved. CDR1 SGHDT and CDR2 YYEEEE come from the germline V gene. The CDR3 consists of 14 residues. V lost 3 bases, J lost 6 bases, and 16 bases lay in between. As DNA, the CDR3 is TGTGCCAGCAGCTGGATGGACCACCGCCCCGAGCAGTACTTC. Protein sequence: CASSWMDHRPEQYF.

In its sample, this clonotype was seen a few times. The V gene is TRBV7-2, the J gene TRBJ1-1, with D tentatively TRBD1 (5 bases). Looked up from germline, CDR1 is SGHTA and CDR2 is FQGNSA. V was clipped by 5 bases and J by 6 bases, with 13 bases between them. The CDR3 consists of 13 residues. CDR3 amino acids: CASSPRVVPEAFF. The CDR3 coding sequence is TGTGCCAGCAGCCCCAGGGTTGTCCCTGAAGCTTTCTTT.

The V call is TRBV7-2, the J call TRBJ2-1, with a possible D match to TRBD2 (6 bases). The CDR3 is made up of 16 amino acids. V lost 8 bases to trimming and J lost 7 bases, with 24 bases between them. The germline CDR1 and CDR2 sequences are SGHTA and FQGNSA. CDR3 amino acids: CASRGSGGTPWNEQFF. The DNA of the CDR3 is TGTGCCAGCCGTGGATCAGGTGGGACTCCGTGGAATGAGCAGTTCTTC.

This clonotype has just a few counts. J is TRBJ2-5 and V is TRBV5-1; 11 bases agree with TRBD1. With the DNA end fitting TRBJ2-7 better, the J assignment may be wrong. CDR1 is SGHRS and CDR2 is YFSETQ in the germline V gene. There are 14 residues in the CDR3. The CDR3 sequence: CASSFRTGGDEQYF. CDR3 nucleotides: TGCGCCAGCAGCTTCCGGACAGGGGGCGACGAGCAGTACTTC.

V and J are TRBV15 and TRBJ2-1; D may correspond to TRBD1 or TRBD2 (5 bases each). This CDR3 comprises 15 residues. The germline V gene encodes CDR1 LNHNV and CDR2 YYDKDF (reference sequence). Trimming pared 0 bases from V and 8 bases from J, leaving 14 bases between. The CDR3 sequence: CATSREGAARDEQFF. CDR3 nucleotides: TGTGCCACCAGCAGAGAAGGGGCAGCGAGGGATGAGCAGTTCTTC.

The CDR3 spells CASSKLAGGPQETQYF. The DNA for the CDR3 is TGTGCCAGCAGCAAACTAGCGGGGGGGCCTCAAGAGACCCAGTACTTC. The V and J genes are TRBV12-3 or TRBV12-4 and TRBJ2-5; 13 nucleotides line up with TRBD2. The CDR3 contains 16 residues. Unmatched junction bases numbered 6, after V lost 6 bases and J lost 2 bases.

This rearrangement joins TRBV20-1 to TRBJ2-7, with D perhaps TRBD1 (5 bases). The germline V and J ends were trimmed by 0 bases and 0 bases, with 18 bases remaining between them. Germline-derived CDR1 and CDR2 are DFQATT and SNEGSKA (reference sequence). The CDR3 spans 17 residues. CDR3 coding DNA: TGCAGTGCTAGAGATGTTAGTTTGGACACCTTCTCCTACGAGCAGTACTTC. Translation: CSARDVSLDTFSYEQYF.

The chain links TRBV20-1 to TRBJ2-3, with D perhaps being TRBD1 or TRBD2 (5 bases each). This CDR3 is 17 amino acids long. From germline, CDR1 is DFQATT and CDR2 SNEGSKA (reference sequence). The V end lost 6 bases, the J end lost 5 bases, and 27 bases lay between the germline ends. CDR3 nucleotides: TGCAGTGCAAGGGGTACCGGGACCACCGGTTTTTTAGATACGCAGTATTTT. Protein sequence: CSARGTGTTGFLDTQYF.

This chain joins TRBV13 and TRBJ2-7, with 9 bases that match TRBD2. The length of the CDR3 is 18 residues. CDR1 and CDR2 from the germline V gene are PRHDT and FYEKMQ (reference sequence). The V gene end was trimmed by 5 bases and the J gene end by 1 base; junction bases not matched to a gene: 15. CDR3 nucleotide sequence: TGTGCCAGCAGCCCCACTGGGGTAGCGGGAGTGTTATCCTACGAGCAGTACTTC. Translated: CASSPTGVAGVLSYEQYF.

V and J are TRBV27 and TRBJ2-5; 13 bases fit TRBD2. This CDR3 contains 17 residues. The germline CDR1 and CDR2 sequences are MNHEY and SMNVEV (reference sequence). Trimming at V came to 3 bases and at J to 5 bases, leaving 9 bases not matched to a gene. CDR3 in amino acids: CASSFGLAGARLETQYF. The CDR3 nucleotides read TGTGCCAGCAGTTTCGGACTAGCGGGAGCGAGGTTGGAGACCCAGTACTTC.

Written as DNA, the CDR3 is TGTGCCAGCAGTTACCAGCGCCGTGAGACCCAGTACTTC. This encodes CASSYQRRETQYF. The chain recombines TRBV6-6 with TRBJ2-5, with D uncertain. CDR1 is MNHNY, CDR2 SVGAGI, per germline (reference sequence). The V end lost 2 bases, the J end lost 5 bases, and 9 bases lay between the germline ends. The CDR3 runs 13 residues.

As to this clonotype: A much larger clone differs from this one at a single base, so this may be a read error. The rearrangement joins TRBV5-1 to TRBJ2-1, with 9 bases identical to TRBD1. This CDR3 has 16 residues. Trimming removed 4 bases from V and 4 bases from J; junction bases left unmatched: 9. Looked up from germline, CDR1 is SGHRS and CDR2 is YFSETQ. This CDR3 is CASSMTPGQGYNEQFF. For the CDR3, the DNA is TGCGCCAGCAGCATGACCCCGGGACAGGGATACAATGAGCAGTTCTTC.

This chain connects TRBV5-6 to TRBJ1-5; possible D gene TRBD1, 6 bases. Germline V gene data show CDR1 as SGHDT and CDR2 as YYEEEE. The CDR3 is 16 residues long. Trimming took 0 bases from V and 5 from J, leaving 15 bases between them. CDR3 loop: CASSLGGGTFDQPQHF. DNA for the CDR3: TGTGCCAGCAGCTTGGGAGGGGGAACCTTTGATCAGCCCCAGCATTTT.

The chain recombines TRBV20-1 with TRBJ2-2; 9 nucleotides agree with TRBD1. Germline-derived CDR1 and CDR2 are DFQATT and SNEGSKA (reference sequence). The CDR3 covers 14 residues. Germline trimming cut 4 bases from V and 2 bases from J; bases unmatched to any gene: 2. CDR3 sequence reads: CSAMDRGNTGELFF. Written as DNA, the CDR3 is TGCAGTGCTATGGACAGGGGAAACACCGGGGAGCTGTTTTTT.

In DNA form, the CDR3 reads TGTGCCACCAGTGACCTACGGACTAGCGGGGTACAAGATACGCAGTATTTT. Translating gives CATSDLRTSGVQDTQYF. V usage is TRBV24-1 and J usage is TRBJ2-3, with TRBD2 identical over 12 bases. CDR1 is KGHDR, CDR2 SFDVKD, per germline. Trimming at V came to 4 bases and at J to 5 bases, leaving 9 bases not matched to a gene. The CDR3 has 17 residues.

The rearrangement uses TRBV7-2 and TRBJ2-1, with 10 positions matching TRBD2. The junction had 3 bases not matched to a gene; V was cut back by 0 bases and J by 4 bases. The CDR3 runs to 16 residues. Germline CDR1 reads SGHTA; CDR2 reads FQGNSA. DNA of the CDR3: TGTGCCAGCAGCTTAGCGCTAGCGGGAGTATACAATGAGCAGTTCTTC. This translates into CASSLALAGVYNEQFF.

For this clonotype: Possible read error: a much larger clone is one base away. The chain joins TRBV6-5 to TRBJ2-7; D unresolved. The DNA end lines up better with TRBJ2-5; the J call may be wrong. This CDR3 is 12 amino acids long. Looked up from germline, CDR1 is MNHEY and CDR2 is SVGAGI. The CDR3 DNA reads as TGTGCCAGCAGTCTAGGTTGGGGGACCCAGTACTTC. The encoded protein is CASSLGWGTQYF.

This sequence joins TRBV9 and TRBJ2-3, with TRBD1 matching 9 bases. The CDR3 length is 14 residues. Germline CDR1 is SGDLS and CDR2 is YYNGEE. The J segment lost 4 bases and the V segment lost 4 bases, leaving 4 bases of the junction unmatched. In DNA, the CDR3 is TGTGCCAGCAGCTCACAGGGGGCCTCAGATACGCAGTATTTT. It is translated as CASSSQGASDTQYF.

This clonotype was seen more than once but under ten times. The chain couples TRBV4-3 to TRBJ2-7; either TRBD1 or TRBD2 may fit D (5 bases each). Judging by the DNA end, TRBJ2-5 fits better; the J call may be wrong. The CDR3 loop spans 16 amino acids. Germline V lookup: CDR1 LGHNA, CDR2 YSLEER. The CDR3 loop is CASSQDLGPALETQYF. CDR3 sequence (DNA): TGCGCCAGCAGCCAAGATTTGGGACCGGCTCTAGAGACCCAGTACTTC.

V usage is TRBV25-1 and J usage is TRBJ2-2; D is undetermined. This CDR3 region has 13 residues. Deletions cut 4 bases from V and 6 bases from J, with 9 bases between. The germline gives CDR1 MGHDK, CDR2 SYGVNS. CDR3 bases: TGTGCCAGCAGTGGAAGGACGGCCGGGGAGCTGTTTTTT. Residues: CASSGRTAGELFF.

The V and J genes are TRBV6-1 and TRBJ2-3; TRBD2 matches 11 bases. CDR1 and CDR2 from the germline V gene are MNHNS and SASEGT. The trim removed 6 bases at V and 5 bases at J, leaving 10 bases unmatched. The CDR3 is made up of 16 amino acids. The CDR3 DNA reads TGTGCCAGCAGAGGAAGAGAGCTAGCGGGGGGAGATACGCAGTATTTT. Encoded protein: CASRGRELAGGDTQYF.

Comment on this clonotype: The CDR3 does not close with the conserved phenylalanine or tryptophan, likely indicating a read error. The chain uses TRBV7-2 and TRBJ2-3; 9 bases agree with TRBD1. Germline V gives CDR1 SGHTA, CDR2 FQGNSA. CDR3 length: 15 residues. J lost 8 bases, V lost 4 bases, and 10 bases had no gene match. Here the CDR3 DNA reads TGTGCCAGCAGCTCATCCGGGACAGGGCTGGGTACGCAGTATTTG. The encoded protein is CASSSSGTGLGTQYL.

Only a few counts were recorded for this clonotype. The rearrangement links TRBV27 to TRBJ2-7; 7 bases are a match to TRBD1. CDR3 length: 13 residues. The germline V gene has CDR1 MNHEY and CDR2 SMNVEV (reference sequence). V trimming: 6 bases; J trimming: 4 bases; junction bases outside the gene matches: 6. The CDR3 sequence is CASRPTGIYEQYF. The DNA for the CDR3 is TGTGCCAGCAGACCGACAGGGATATACGAGCAGTACTTC.

The chain uses TRBV3-1 and TRBJ2-5, with D perhaps TRBD1 or TRBD2 (5 bases each). Trimming removed 5 bases at V and 2 bases at J, with 18 bases between. The CDR3 is 16 amino acids. Germline CDR1 is LGHDT and CDR2 is YNNKEL (reference sequence). CDR3 coding DNA: TGTGCCAGCAGCATCCTGGCGTTGGGGGAGCAAGAGACCCAGTACTTC. It specifies CASSILALGEQETQYF.